This T cell receptor (beta chain) was sequenced in a study of CD8 T cells in Susac syndrome. RNA totalling about 0.45 to 1 ug underwent reverse transcription with random hexamers. Amplification of TCR beta CDR3 was carried out by immunoSEQ multiplex PCR, which covered 54 Vbeta and 13 Jbeta segments. TCRdb reprocessed the immunoSEQ multiplex PCR reads via MiXCR and lists one record per CDR3 protein. This table has 150,000 to 200,000 distinct CDR3 sequences, over 85% appearing once. From blood CD8+ and CD4+ T cells, the TCR beta chain was sequenced. FACS was used to enrich TEMRA cells, whereas the CD8+ and CD4+ T cells were obtained by negative isolation. V lost 0 bases and J lost 3, with 20 bases in between. The CDR3 covers 17 residues. Germline-derived CDR1 and CDR2 are SQVTM and ANQGSEA.

The specimen was CD4+ T cells from PBMCs. The sequence was collected from a human donor in good health. V usage is TRBV29-1 and J usage is TRBJ1-1; weak D call: TRBD1 (5 bases). CDR3 bases: TGCAGCGTTGAAGATGGGGGTTGGGGGAGGGAGTACACTGAAGCTTTCTTT. The encoded protein is CSVEDGGWGREYTEAFF.